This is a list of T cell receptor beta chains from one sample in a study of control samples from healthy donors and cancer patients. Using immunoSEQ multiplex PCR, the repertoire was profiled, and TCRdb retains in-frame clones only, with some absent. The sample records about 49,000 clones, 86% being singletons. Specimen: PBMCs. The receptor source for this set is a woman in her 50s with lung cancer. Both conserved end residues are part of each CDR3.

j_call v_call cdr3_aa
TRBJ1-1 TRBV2 CASSRVSNTEAFF
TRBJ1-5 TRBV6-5 CATRQGINQPQHF
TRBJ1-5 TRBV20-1 CSAPFLGPQHF
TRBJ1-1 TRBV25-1 CASSEFGGGSEAFF
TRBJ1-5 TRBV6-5 CASSSGGRGNQPQHF
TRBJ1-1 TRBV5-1 CASSLYRDPTEAFF
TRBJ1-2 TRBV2 CASSVDNF
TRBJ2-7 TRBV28 CAAWGQRGIEQYF
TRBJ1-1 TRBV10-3 CAIRQGASGNTEAFF
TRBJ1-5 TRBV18 CASSQGAAGYSNQPQHF
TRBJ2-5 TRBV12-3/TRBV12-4 CASSTGTGETQYF
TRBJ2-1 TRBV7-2 CASSGPGGPSSYNEQFF
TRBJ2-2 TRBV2 CASRDFPTGELFF
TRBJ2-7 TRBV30 CAWKGERYEQYF
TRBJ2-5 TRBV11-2 CASSSSGQGETQYF
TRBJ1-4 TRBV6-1 CASSYPQGYEKLFF
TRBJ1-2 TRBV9 CASSVEGDGYGYTF
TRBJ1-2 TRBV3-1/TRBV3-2 CASSYREGDYGYTF
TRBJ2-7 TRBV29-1 CSVEEDRDGAYEQYF
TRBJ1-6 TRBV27 CASRGGLGSPLHF
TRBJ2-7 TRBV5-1 CASSPGTGMYEQYF
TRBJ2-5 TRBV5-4 CASSPDRIPSQTQYF
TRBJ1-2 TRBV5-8 CASSMNRDRGNPNYGYTF
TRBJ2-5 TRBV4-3 CASSQEQQETQYF
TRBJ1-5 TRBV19 CASSKLGAQPQHF
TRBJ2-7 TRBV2 CASRKGFFYEQYF
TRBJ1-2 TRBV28 CASSLWSMGGHGYTF
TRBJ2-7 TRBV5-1 CASSLILGQSLEQYF
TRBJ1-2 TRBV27 CASSRSGGLDYGYTF
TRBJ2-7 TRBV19 CASSHLYEQYF
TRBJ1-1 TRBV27 CASSLLGTEAFF
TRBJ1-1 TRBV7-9 CASSFWGTEAFF
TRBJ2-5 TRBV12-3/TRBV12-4 CASSLRGETQYF
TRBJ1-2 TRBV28 CASSLPGTFYGYTF
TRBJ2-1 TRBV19 CASALAGGPNEQFF
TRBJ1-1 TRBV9 CASSAQGALTEAFF
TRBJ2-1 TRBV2 CASSRAGNEQFF
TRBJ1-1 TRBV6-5 CASIEGGRGEAFF
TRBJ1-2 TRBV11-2 CASSLNQENYGYTF
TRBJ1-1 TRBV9 CASGLGSNTEAFF
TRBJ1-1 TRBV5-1 CASTEGGTEAFF
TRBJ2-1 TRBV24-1 CATSVRGGAYNEQFF
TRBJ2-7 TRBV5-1 CASSLSPDPTYEQYF
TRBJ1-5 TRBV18 CASSLTGDQPQHF
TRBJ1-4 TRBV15 CATSTQGTNEKLFF
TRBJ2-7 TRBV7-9 CASGSSSYEQYF
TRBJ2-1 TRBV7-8 CASSLAGGEQFF
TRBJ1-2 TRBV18 CASSPPNTENYGYTF